This TCR beta chain appears in the sequencing data of a study of metastatic and nonmetastatic thyroid tumors. TCRdb reassembled clones from the PCR reads with MiXCR. This table has 20,000 to 25,000 clones, roughly a fifth appearing once. Not a single patient had been given any form of treatment at any point before undergoing thyroid surgery. This clone was picked up a small number of times. One junction end disagrees with the germline gene, perhaps due to a read error. The sample was blood. The receptor was derived from a female donor with papillary thyroid cancer or a benign thyroid nodule (not recorded which). Some clones in this sample may be carry-over from other donors' samples.

As DNA, the CDR3 is TGTGTCAGTGGACCCTCTGGAAACACCATATATTTT. Protein sequence: CVSGPSGNTIYF. J is TRBJ1-3 and V is TRBV19, with D uncertain. The germline V gene has CDR1 LNHDA and CDR2 SQIVND (reference sequence). The CDR3 consists of 12 residues. The whole variable domain, remainder taken from reference TRBV19 and TRBJ1-3, is DGGITQSPKYLFRKEGQNVTLSCEQNLNHDAMYWYRQDPGQGLRLIYYSQIVNDFQKGDIAEGYSVSREKKESFPLTVTSAQKNPTAFYLCVSGPSGNTIYFGEGSWLTVV.